This T cell receptor (beta chain) is from a study of a mutant IDH1 vaccine in newly diagnosed glioma. For the study at large: Commencement of vaccination occurred 4-6 weeks following radiotherapy alone, or concurrently with temozolomide cycles. Every participant had undergone radiotherapy, temozolomide, or both before, and most underwent both.

The CDR3 runs 15 residues. V shed 6 bases and J shed 1 base, with 15 bases lying between them. Germline V gives CDR1 MNHEY, CDR2 SMNVEV (reference sequence). Measured with immunoSEQ multiplex PCR; TCRdb has only the in-frame clones, and not every one. The sample contains 40,000 or so clones, 70% to 90% of which appear only once. This clone has just a few counts. Its target is unknown. Documented time point: week 5, during vaccination. Each dose of the vaccine consisted of 300 ug of mutant IDH1 20-mer peptide, with topical imiquimod. The sample was PBMCs, taken from a glioma patient whose treatment included an IDH1 peptide vaccine. This TCR was sampled from a middle-aged man with glioma. This chain uses TRBV27 with TRBJ2-5; D perhaps matches TRBD1 (5 bases). The chain's CDR3 is CASSRGRGFQETQYF. The CDR3 coding sequence is TGTGCCAGCAGCCGAGGAAGGGGTTTCCAAGAGACCCAGTACTTC.